This T cell receptor beta chain was captured by sequencing in a study of blood T cells in healthy people across ages. Primers used in a second PCR of roughly 7 to 12 cycles were a sample-barcoded 5' primer and a J-beta primer mix. TCRdb passed the 5' RACE reads through MiXCR, listing each CDR3 protein once. The profile shows 1.8 million or so distinct CDR3 sequences, about 39% of them singletons. V lost 7 bases to trimming and J lost 2 bases, with 13 bases between them. From germline, CDR1 is SNHLY and CDR2 FYNNEI. The CDR3 consists of 14 residues. What was sequenced was blood. The source is a human donor in good health. The rearrangement uses TRBV2 and TRBJ2-3; possibly TRBD1 for D (6 bases). The CDR3 protein is CASTGDLVTDTQYF. In DNA, the CDR3 is TGTGCCAGCACAGGGGACCTCGTCACAGATACGCAGTATTTT.